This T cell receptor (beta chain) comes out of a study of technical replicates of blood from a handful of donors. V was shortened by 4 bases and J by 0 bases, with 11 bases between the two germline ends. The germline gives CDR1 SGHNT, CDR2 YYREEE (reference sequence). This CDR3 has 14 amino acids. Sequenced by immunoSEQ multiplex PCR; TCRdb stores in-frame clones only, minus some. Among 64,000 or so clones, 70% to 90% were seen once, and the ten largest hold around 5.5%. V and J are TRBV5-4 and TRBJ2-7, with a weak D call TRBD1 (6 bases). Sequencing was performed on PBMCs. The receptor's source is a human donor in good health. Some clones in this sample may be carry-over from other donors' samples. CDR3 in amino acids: CASSQGSGSYEQYF. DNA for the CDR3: TGTGCCAGCAGCCAGGGGTCAGGCTCCTACGAGCAGTACTTC.